This TCR beta chain was captured by sequencing in a study of T cell clones after liver transplantation. At the level of the study: At least one year of complete immunosuppression withdrawal without enzymes over twice normal defined tolerance. Study-wide results and caveats: In a couple of subjects, few donor cells limited the measurable donor-reactive repertoire. Compared with third party-reactive sequences, donor-reactive ones declined more, independent of withdrawal success.

The method was immunoSEQ multiplex PCR; TCRdb's version includes in-frame clones alone and lacks a portion of them. Here the sample spans tens of thousands of clones, 71% being singletons. A note on this clone: The antigen is unknown.

Germline CDR1 MNHEY, CDR2 SMNVEV (reference sequence). This CDR3 has 19 amino acids. Trimming took 4 bases from V and 0 from J; bases not matched to a gene: 13. The sample was CD4+ T cells from blood, taken before liver transplant. The genes are TRBV27 and TRBJ2-1; TRBD2 matches at 9 bases. This TCR was sampled from a human donor who received a liver transplant. The CDR3 loop reads CASSSGYSGGSSSYNEQFF. CDR3 nucleotide sequence: TGTGCCAGCAGTTCCGGGTACAGCGGGGGGTCGAGCTCCTACAATGAGCAGTTCTTC.